A single sample gave rise to the 12 T cell receptor beta chains below, sequenced in a study of vaccination effects on CD4 cells after COVID-19. Under the ViraFEST assay, PBMC were stimulated with viral peptide pools so that antigen-specific CD4+ T cells expanded. Sequencing was performed afterwards. With more than 9 days of culture completed, CD4+ T cells were isolated. Two-dose vaccination with either BNT162b2 or mRNA-1273 was given to the participants. Some clones are missing from TCRdb's copy, which holds only in-frame ones; the method was immunoSEQ multiplex PCR. The sample yields tens of thousands of clones, about 80% seen once. Their target antigens are unknown. The source was CD4+ T cells from PBMCs cultured with SARS-CoV-2 spike peptides, collected after COVID-19 vaccination. Receptor source: a human donor who received a COVID-19 vaccine. Some clones in this sample may be carry-over from other donors' samples.

The CDR3 reads CASSLDGGFYNSPLHF. The CDR3 DNA reads as TGTGCCAGCAGCTTAGATGGGGGCTTCTATAATTCACCCCTCCACTTT. The chain combines TRBV11-2 with TRBJ1-6; weak D call: TRBD1 (6 bases). The CDR3 extends over 16 amino acids. The ends were cut back, 0 bases at V and 3 bases at J, with 9 bases in the middle. CDR1 and CDR2 from the germline V gene are SGHAT and FQNNGV. Together with reference TRBV11-2 and TRBJ1-6, the CDR3 gives the full variable domain: EAGVAQSPRYKIIEKRQSVAFWCNPISGHATLYWYQQILGQGPKLLIQFQNNGVVDDSQLPKDRFSAERLKGVDSTLKIQPAKLEDSAVYLCASSLDGGFYNSPLHFGNGTRLTVT.

This chain connects TRBV3-1 (or the pseudogene TRBV3-2) to TRBJ2-1, with TRBD2 identical over 13 bases. V shed 4 bases and J 6 bases; nucleotides not matched to a gene: 6. The CDR3 loop spans 16 amino acids. The germline V gene encodes CDR1 LGHDT and CDR2 YNNKEL (reference sequence). DNA for the CDR3: TGTGCCAGCAGCCCAGGGACTAGCGGGGTTGCCAATGAGCAGTTCTTC. Its translation: CASSPGTSGVANEQFF.

The chain carries TRBV27 and TRBJ1-4; TRBD1 aligns across 11 bases. The V segment lost 6 bases and the J segment 8 bases; nucleotides outside the gene matches: 14. CDR3 size: 17 residues. CDR1 and CDR2 from the germline V gene are MNHEY and SMNVEV (reference sequence). CDR3 nucleotide sequence: TGTGCCAGCAGATTTGTAGGACAGGGGGCCGGAAGAGAAAAACTGTTTTTT. Its protein product is CASRFVGQGAGREKLFF.

The V and J genes are TRBV27 and TRBJ1-2, with D unclear. The CDR3 loop spans 17 amino acids. V shed 6 bases and J shed 0 bases, with 20 bases lying between them. Germline CDR1 is MNHEY and CDR2 is SMNVEV (reference sequence). The CDR3, as DNA: TGTGCCAGCAGCCAGCGGGCTTACCATCATCCTAACTATGGCTACACCTTC. Its translation is CASSQRAYHHPNYGYTF.

The chain employs TRBV28 and TRBJ2-5; D call uncertain. This CDR3 has 12 amino acids. Trimming left V 6 bases short and J 1 base short, with 6 bases between. From germline, CDR1 is MDHEN and CDR2 SYDVKM. The CDR3 DNA reads as TGTGCCAGCAGGCTATCCCAAGAGACCCAGTACTTC. It is translated as CASRLSQETQYF.

The V and J genes are TRBV6-1 and TRBJ1-5, with D hard to call. The germline V and J ends were trimmed by 1 base and 13 bases, with 17 bases remaining between them. The CDR3 contains 14 residues. CDR1 is MNHNS, CDR2 SASEGT, per germline. The CDR3 is CASSEGGVSLRQHF. CDR3 DNA: TGTGCCAGCAGTGAAGGGGGTGTGAGTCTGCGACAGCATTTT.

V is TRBV6-5 and J is TRBJ1-1; D unresolved. Trimming left V 6 bases short and J 1 base short, with 12 bases between. The CDR3 runs to 14 residues. In germline, CDR1 is MNHEY, CDR2 SVGAGI. The CDR3 nucleotides are TGTGCCAGCAGCCTCCTACCGGGGAACACTGAAGCTTTCTTT. Protein sequence: CASSLLPGNTEAFF.

The chain is built from TRBV5-4 and TRBJ1-4; 7 bases are shared with TRBD1. This CDR3 contains 14 residues. Per germline, CDR1 SGHNT and CDR2 YYREEE (reference sequence). Germline trimming cut 0 bases from V and 7 bases from J; bases unmatched to any gene: 3. This chain's CDR3 is CASSLGQGGEKLFF. CDR3 in DNA: TGTGCCAGCAGCTTGGGACAGGGAGGTGAAAAACTGTTTTTT.

This chain connects TRBV2 to TRBJ1-1; 7 positions match TRBD1. Germline V CDR1 and CDR2: SNHLY, FYNNEI. The junction had 9 bases not matched to a gene; V was cut back by 6 bases and J by 5 bases. CDR3 size: 14 residues. CDR3 nucleotides: TGTGCCAGCAGAACAGGGGCCCCGGGTACTGAAGCTTTCTTT. Encoded protein: CASRTGAPGTEAFF.

The chain links TRBV19 to TRBJ2-5, with 8 bases that match TRBD1. Trimming at V came to 2 bases and at J to 5 bases, leaving 1 base not matched to a gene. Looked up from germline, CDR1 is LNHDA and CDR2 is SQIVND (reference sequence). CDR3 size: 13 residues. The CDR3 nucleotides are TGTGCCAGTAGTATAAACAGGGGGGAGACCCAGTACTTC. It specifies CASSINRGETQYF.

In its sample, this clone was seen a few times. V gene TRBV7-2 combines with J gene TRBJ2-5; 10 nucleotides match TRBD2. The CDR3 has 15 residues. Germline CDR1 and CDR2: SGHTA and FQGNSA. V lost 3 bases and J lost 4; bases outside the gene matches: 5. CDR3 bases: TGTGCCAGCAGCTTCCCAGCGGGGGGGACAGAGACCCAGTACTTC. It is translated as CASSFPAGGTETQYF.

The gene calls are TRBV18 and TRBJ1-1; 9 bases map to TRBD1. Germline CDR1 is KGHSH and CDR2 is LQKENI. Trimming at V came to 4 bases and at J to 5 bases, leaving 5 bases not matched to a gene. CDR3 length: 14 amino acids. CDR3 DNA: TGTGCCAGCTCACGGACAGGGGATAAGACTGAAGCTTTCTTT. Amino acids: CASSRTGDKTEAFF.